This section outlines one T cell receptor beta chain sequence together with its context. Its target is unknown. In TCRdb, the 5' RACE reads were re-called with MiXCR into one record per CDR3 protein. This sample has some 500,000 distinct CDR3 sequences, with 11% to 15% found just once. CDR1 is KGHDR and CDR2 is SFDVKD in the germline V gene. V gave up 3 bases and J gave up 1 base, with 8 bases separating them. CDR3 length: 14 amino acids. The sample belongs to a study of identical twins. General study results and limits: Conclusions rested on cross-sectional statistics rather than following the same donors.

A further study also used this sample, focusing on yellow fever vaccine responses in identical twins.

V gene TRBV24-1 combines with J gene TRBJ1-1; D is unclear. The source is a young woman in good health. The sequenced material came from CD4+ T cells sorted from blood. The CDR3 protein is CATSDTDTNTEAFF. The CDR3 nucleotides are TGTGCCACCAGTGATACCGATACGAACACTGAAGCTTTCTTT.